Below are 29 T cell receptor beta chains sequenced from a single sample in a study of regulatory T cells in long-lasting Graves disease. CDR3-region Arm-PCR and iRepertoire HTBI primers produced the TCR beta libraries. TCRdb itself ran the multiplex PCR reads through MiXCR, one entry per CDR3 protein. This table has roughly 520,000 distinct CDR3 sequences, around 11% appearing once. Noted time point: newly diagnosed GD, antithyroid drugs for less than 3 months. Isolated PBMC RNA provided the starting material for the TCR library. The sample also formed part of further work on T cells in Graves' hyperthyroidism and ophthalmopathy.

Sequenced here: peripheral blood mononuclear cells (PBMCs), sampled at new diagnosis, from a patient treated with antithyroid drugs. The receptors derive from a woman in her twenties or thirties with Graves disease.

The sample holds a few counts of this clonotype. V is TRBV6-1 and J is TRBJ1-4, with 7 bases aligning to TRBD1. Trimming cost V 5 bases and J 5 bases; bases outside gene matches: 5. CDR1 is MNHNS, CDR2 SASEGT, per germline. The CDR3 contains 14 residues. Here the CDR3 DNA reads TGTGCCAGCAGTCGACAGGGTAGCAATGAAAAACTGTTTTTT. Translating it yields CASSRQGSNEKLFF.

This clonotype was counted a few times. This chain's CDR3 is CASRDPGTGSYEQYF. The CDR3 DNA is TGTGCCAGCAGGGACCCCGGGACAGGCTCCTACGAGCAGTACTTC. The chain recombines TRBV27 with TRBJ2-7; 8 bases agree with TRBD1. The V and J ends lost 6 bases and 0 bases, in that order; junction bases with no gene match: 7. Germline V lookup: CDR1 MNHEY, CDR2 SMNVEV (reference sequence). The length of the CDR3 is 15 residues.

The J gene is TRBJ2-1, the V gene TRBV27; 7 nucleotides match TRBD2. The CDR3 is 17 amino acids. CDR1 and CDR2 (germline): MNHEY, SMNVEV (reference sequence). Germline trimming cut 1 base from V and 0 bases from J; bases unmatched to any gene: 6. CDR3 in DNA: TGTGCCAGCAGTTTATTAGCGGGCCTGAGCTCCTACAATGAGCAGTTCTTC. This translates into CASSLLAGLSSYNEQFF.

This clonotype was counted at least ten times. The genes are TRBV5-4 and TRBJ2-5; 9 bases line up with TRBD2. The CDR3 is made up of 16 amino acids. V was pared by 3 bases and J by 5 bases, with 11 bases of the junction left unmatched. Per germline, CDR1 SGHNT and CDR2 YYREEE (reference sequence). The CDR3 DNA reads TGTGCCAGCAGCTCCGGACTAGCGCAGGTTGGGGAGACCCAGTACTTC. Amino acids: CASSSGLAQVGETQYF.

V usage is TRBV4-2 and J usage is TRBJ1-5, with D perhaps TRBD1 (5 bases). Trimming shortened V by 0 bases and J by 5 bases, and 11 bases separated the two germline ends. This CDR3 is built from 15 residues. Germline V gene sequence: CDR1 LGHNA, CDR2 YNFKEQ. CDR3 bases: TGTGCCAGCAGCCAAGATGGAGGGGCCCATCAGCCCCAGCATTTT. Protein product: CASSQDGGAHQPQHF.

In this sample, this clonotype turned up many times. The chain recombines TRBV4-1 with TRBJ2-1; 15 nucleotides match TRBD2. The CDR3 runs 15 residues. The V gene's germline CDR1 is MGHRA and CDR2 YSYEKL. J gave up 8 bases and V 4 bases, and 3 bases lay outside the gene matches. The CDR3 region has the DNA TGCGCCAGCAGCCCGGGGACTAGCGGGAGGTATGAGCAGTTCTTC. This encodes CASSPGTSGRYEQFF.

Many counts were recorded for this clonotype. The chain combines TRBV9 with TRBJ1-6; 10 bases match TRBD1. The J segment lost 1 base and the V segment lost 4 bases, leaving 5 bases of the junction unmatched. Per germline, CDR1 SGDLS and CDR2 YYNGEE. The CDR3 covers 17 residues. The CDR3 is CASSPGQGRSYNSPLHF. The CDR3 DNA follows: TGTGCCAGCAGCCCGGGACAGGGGAGATCCTATAATTCACCCCTCCACTTT.

This clonotype has at least ten counts. This chain joins TRBV27 and TRBJ2-1; 7 positions match TRBD1. V shed 7 bases and J 8 bases; nucleotides not matched to a gene: 14. Germline V lookup: CDR1 MNHEY, CDR2 SMNVEV (reference sequence). This CDR3 is 15 amino acids long. Here the CDR3 DNA reads TGTGCCAGCATCAATACTCCGGGACAGATGGATGAGCAGTTCTTC. Translation gives CASINTPGQMDEQFF.

This clonotype has a handful of counts. The V gene is TRBV15, the J gene TRBJ2-2, with TRBD2 matching 8 bases. The J segment lost 5 bases and the V segment lost 4 bases, leaving 0 bases of the junction unmatched. CDR3 length equals 13 residues. CDR1 is LNHNV and CDR2 is YYDKDF in the germline V gene (reference sequence). As DNA, the CDR3 is TGTGCCACCAGCACGGGGGGGACCGGGGAGCTGTTTTTT. Its translation is CATSTGGTGELFF.

About this clonotype: Since no conserved phenylalanine or tryptophan closes the CDR3, a read error is the likely cause. The V and J genes are TRBV5-6 and TRBJ2-1; no definite D call. The CDR3 consists of 15 residues. V lost 0 bases and J lost 0, with 7 bases in between. The germline V gene has CDR1 SGHDT and CDR2 YYEEEE. CDR3 protein: CASSLGPSSYNEQFI. In DNA form, the CDR3 reads TGTGCCAGCAGCTTGGGACCCAGCTCCTACAATGAGCAGTTCATC.

This clonotype showed up just a few times. V and J are TRBV7-8 and TRBJ1-5, with 9 bases fitting TRBD1. CDR3 length: 16 residues. Trimming at V came to 4 bases and at J to 2 bases, leaving 6 bases not matched to a gene. Germline V gene data show CDR1 as SGHVS and CDR2 as FQNEAQ. This CDR3 is CASSSLRDRGNQPQHF. The CDR3 DNA reads TGTGCCAGCAGCTCGCTCCGGGACAGGGGCAATCAGCCCCAGCATTTT.

The table lists this clonotype with a few counts. This chain joins TRBV12-3 or TRBV12-4 and TRBJ2-1; D is unclear. The V gene lost 5 bases and the J gene lost 1 base, with 6 bases spanning the gap. The CDR3 totals 13 residues. The CDR3 loop is CASSRESYNEQFF. The CDR3 nucleotides read TGTGCCAGCAGTCGTGAGTCCTACAATGAGCAGTTCTTC.

In its sample, this clonotype was seen many times. V usage is TRBV7-7 and J usage is TRBJ2-7; a possible D gene is TRBD2 (5 bases). In germline, CDR1 is SSHAT, CDR2 FNYEAQ (reference sequence). V lost 2 bases and J 6 bases, leaving 11 bases between the germline ends. The CDR3 sequence is 13 residues long. The CDR3 region has the DNA TGTGCCAGCAGCTTACATCCAGGAGGCGAGCAGTACTTC. Protein sequence: CASSLHPGGEQYF.

In its sample, this clonotype was seen many times. The V call is TRBV11-2, the J call TRBJ2-7; weak D call: TRBD2 (5 bases). The length of the CDR3 is 15 residues. Trimming cost V 0 bases and J 3 bases, with 12 bases left between them. CDR1 is SGHAT, CDR2 FQNNGV, per germline. The CDR3 reads CASSLDLTGGYEQYF. As DNA, the CDR3 is TGTGCCAGCAGCTTAGACCTGACTGGAGGCTACGAGCAGTACTTC.

This clonotype has at least ten counts. The rearrangement links TRBV19 to TRBJ2-2; D is unresolved. This CDR3 comprises 14 residues. The V and J ends lost 4 bases and 1 base respectively, with 7 bases between them. Per germline, CDR1 LNHDA and CDR2 SQIVND (reference sequence). The CDR3 nucleotides are TGTGCCAGTAGTACCTACAAGAACACCGGGGAGCTGTTTTTT. This sequence encodes CASSTYKNTGELFF.

This chain uses TRBV27 with TRBJ2-7; no firm D call. Germline V lookup: CDR1 MNHEY, CDR2 SMNVEV (reference sequence). V gave up 3 bases and J gave up 7 bases, with 13 bases separating them. This CDR3 has 13 amino acids. The CDR3 loop reads CASSLGIYNEQYF. CDR3 bases: TGTGCCAGCAGTTTGGGTATTTACAATGAGCAGTACTTC.

In its sample, this clonotype was seen many times. The CDR3 DNA reads TGTGCCAGCAGTGAATGGGTCTTGGGGGGGGGCAATCAGCCCCAGCATTTT. It yields the protein CASSEWVLGGGNQPQHF. This chain links TRBV6-1 with TRBJ1-5; TRBD1 might be the D (5 bases). CDR3 length equals 17 residues. The ends were cut back, 2 bases at V and 2 bases at J, with 16 bases in the middle. The germline CDR1 and CDR2 sequences are MNHNS and SASEGT.

This clonotype was seen more than once but under ten times. This chain connects TRBV7-8 to TRBJ1-1; unclear D gene. V was shortened by 4 bases and J by 2 bases, with 14 bases between the two germline ends. CDR3 length: 15 amino acids. The germline V gene has CDR1 SGHVS and CDR2 FQNEAQ. CDR3 residues: CASSSSLVVNTEAFF. CDR3 DNA: TGTGCCAGCAGCTCAAGCTTAGTCGTTAACACTGAAGCTTTCTTT.

This clonotype was seen many times. The chain has TRBV29-1 and TRBJ1-1, with TRBD1 as a possible D gene (5 bases). This CDR3 has 11 residues. Deletions cut 6 bases from V and 7 bases from J, with 12 bases between. Germline CDR1 reads SQVTM; CDR2 reads ANQGSEA. The CDR3 DNA sequence: TGCAGCGTGTGCGACAGTTATGAAGCTTTCTTT. Translating gives CSVCDSYEAFF.

The V gene is TRBV6-5, the J gene TRBJ2-1, with D uncertain. The ends were cut back, 1 base at V and 0 bases at J, with 4 bases in the middle. Germline lookup yields CDR1 MNHEY and CDR2 SVGAGI. CDR3 length: 14 amino acids. DNA of the CDR3: TGTGCCAGCAGTTACTATAGCTCCTACAATGAGCAGTTCTTC. It yields the protein CASSYYSSYNEQFF.

In its sample, this clonotype was seen many times. This chain connects TRBV7-2 to TRBJ1-1; possible D gene TRBD1, 5 bases. Germline lookup yields CDR1 SGHTA and CDR2 FQGNSA. The V and J ends lost 5 bases and 4 bases respectively, with 14 bases between them. The CDR3 extends over 14 amino acids. The CDR3 sequence: CASSPVWGGTEAFF. DNA of the CDR3: TGTGCCAGCAGCCCGGTTTGGGGGGGCACTGAAGCTTTCTTT.

This clonotype has ten or more counts. The CDR3 DNA sequence: TGTGCCAGCGCCGCCCCGGGCAATCAGCCCCAGCATTTT. It codes for CASAAPGNQPQHF. The chain carries TRBV12-3 or TRBV12-4 and TRBJ1-5; no reliable D call. The CDR3 runs 13 residues. Trimming cost V 8 bases and J 2 bases, with 10 bases left between them.

About this clonotype: Given a much more abundant clone one base away, this may be a read error. V and J are TRBV7-9 and TRBJ1-2; no clear D. V lost 4 bases, J lost 1 base, and 13 bases lay in between. The CDR3 is made up of 15 amino acids. CDR1 and CDR2 (germline): SEHNR, FQNEAQ (reference sequence). The DNA of the CDR3 is TGTGCCAGCAGCTCAGTAGGGTCAAATAACTATGGCTACACCTTC. It is translated as CASSSVGSNNYGYTF.

This clonotype was seen many times. This chain links TRBV28 with TRBJ2-7, with D perhaps matching TRBD1 (6 bases). Germline values: CDR1 MDHEN, CDR2 SYDVKM. V was trimmed by 5 bases and J by 0 bases, leaving 11 bases between them. The CDR3 length is 14 residues. The DNA of the CDR3 is TGTGCCAGCAGTATGACAGGCTTCTCCTACGAGCAGTACTTC. This translates into CASSMTGFSYEQYF. The variable domain in full, with the rest retrieved from reference TRBV28 and TRBJ2-7, is DVKVTQSSRYLVKRTGEKVFLECVQDMDHENMFWYRQDPGLGLRLIYFSYDVKMKEKGDIPEGYSVSREKKERFSLILESASTNQTSMYLCASSMTGFSYEQYFGPGTRLTVT.

This clonotype appeared many times. V and J are TRBV2 and TRBJ1-4; D is ambiguous. The CDR3 consists of 17 residues. The V gene's germline CDR1 is SNHLY and CDR2 FYNNEI. V lost 4 bases, J lost 8 bases, and 23 bases lay in between. The CDR3 sequence: CASSGGPARPNGEKLFF. DNA of the CDR3: TGTGCCAGCAGTGGAGGACCTGCACGTCCCAATGGAGAAAAACTGTTTTTT. Combining the CDR3 with reference TRBV2 and TRBJ1-4 gives the whole variable domain EPEVTQTPSHQVTQMGQEVILRCVPISNHLYFYWYRQILGQKVEFLVSFYNNEISEKSEIFDDQFSVERPDGSNFTLKIRSTKLEDSAMYFCASSGGPARPNGEKLFFGSGTQLSVL.

Ten or more counts support this clonotype. The chain joins TRBV6-1 to TRBJ2-3; weak D call: TRBD2 (6 bases). The germline gives CDR1 MNHNS, CDR2 SASEGT. This CDR3 spans 15 amino acids. The V end was cut by 3 bases, the J end by 2 bases, with 12 bases between. CDR3 region: CASSDSGAYTDTQYF. The DNA of the CDR3 is TGTGCCAGCAGTGATAGCGGAGCCTACACAGATACGCAGTATTTT.

This clonotype was found a few times. The V gene is TRBV27, the J gene TRBJ2-7; D remains unclear. This CDR3 is built from 14 residues. V was cut by 3 bases and J by 2 bases, with 11 bases left in between. The germline gives CDR1 MNHEY, CDR2 SMNVEV (reference sequence). The CDR3: CASSFGFPPYEQYF. DNA of the CDR3: TGTGCCAGCAGTTTTGGGTTCCCCCCCTACGAGCAGTACTTC.

This clonotype was detected ten times or more. This rearrangement joins TRBV12-3 or TRBV12-4 to TRBJ1-5, with D hard to call. Trimming removed 4 bases from V and 9 bases from J, with 19 bases in between. This CDR3 is built from 15 residues. CDR3 sequence (DNA): TGTGCCAGCAGTTGGGGTCTTAGAGTATCTGCGCCCCAGCATTTT. The encoded protein is CASSWGLRVSAPQHF.

This clonotype was detected many times. In nucleotides, the CDR3 is TGTGCCAGGGGTGAGCGGGAGGACCCACACAATGAGCAGTTCTTC. Translated, it gives CARGEREDPHNEQFF. V and J are TRBV2 and TRBJ2-1; TRBD2 aligns across 9 bases. CDR3 length: 15 amino acids. The J segment lost 5 bases and the V segment lost 9 bases, leaving 11 bases of the junction unmatched. Germline lookup yields CDR1 SNHLY and CDR2 FYNNEI.